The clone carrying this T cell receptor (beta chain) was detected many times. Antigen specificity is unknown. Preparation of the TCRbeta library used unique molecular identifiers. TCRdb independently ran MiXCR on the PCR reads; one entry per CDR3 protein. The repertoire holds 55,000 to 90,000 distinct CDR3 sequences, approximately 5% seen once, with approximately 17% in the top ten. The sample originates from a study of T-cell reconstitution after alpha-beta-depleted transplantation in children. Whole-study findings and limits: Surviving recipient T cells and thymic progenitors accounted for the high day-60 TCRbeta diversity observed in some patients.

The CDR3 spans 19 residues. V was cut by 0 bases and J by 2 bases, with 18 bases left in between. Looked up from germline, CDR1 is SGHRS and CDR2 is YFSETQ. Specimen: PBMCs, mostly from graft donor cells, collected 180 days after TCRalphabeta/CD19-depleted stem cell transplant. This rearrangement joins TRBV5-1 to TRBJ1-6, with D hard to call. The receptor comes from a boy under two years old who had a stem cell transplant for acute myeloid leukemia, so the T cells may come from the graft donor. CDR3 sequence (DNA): TGCGCCAGCAGCTTGGCCCTTTCCCAGACGGCTACCTATAATTCACCCCTCCACTTT. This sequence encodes CASSLALSQTATYNSPLHF.